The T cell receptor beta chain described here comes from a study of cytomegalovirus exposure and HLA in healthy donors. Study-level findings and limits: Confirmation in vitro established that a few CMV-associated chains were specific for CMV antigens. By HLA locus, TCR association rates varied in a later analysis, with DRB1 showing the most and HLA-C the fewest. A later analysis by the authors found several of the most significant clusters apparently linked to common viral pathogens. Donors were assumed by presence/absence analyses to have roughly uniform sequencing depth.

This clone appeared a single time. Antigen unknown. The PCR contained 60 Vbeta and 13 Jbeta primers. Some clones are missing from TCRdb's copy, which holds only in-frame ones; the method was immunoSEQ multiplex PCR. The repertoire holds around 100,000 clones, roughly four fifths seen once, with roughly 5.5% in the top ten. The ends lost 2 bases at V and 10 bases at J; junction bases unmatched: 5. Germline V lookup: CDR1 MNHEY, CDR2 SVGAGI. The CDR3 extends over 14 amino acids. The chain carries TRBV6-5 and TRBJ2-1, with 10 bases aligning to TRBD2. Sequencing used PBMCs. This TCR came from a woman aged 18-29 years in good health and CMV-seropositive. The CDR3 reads CASSYATLAGEQFF. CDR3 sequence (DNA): TGTGCCAGCAGTTACGCGACACTAGCGGGAGAGCAGTTCTTC.